The 29 T cell receptor beta chains reported below all come from one sample, sequenced in a study of tumor and adjacent non-tumor tissue in lung cancer. The library came from three nested PCR rounds adapted from ARM-PCR protocols. TCRdb called the multiplex PCR reads again in MiXCR, with one record for every CDR3 protein. The table shows over 110,000 distinct CDR3 sequences, with approximately 66% occurring only once. No cell sorting was done before RNA was extracted from the tissue. Sequencing input: lung tumor tissue. These receptors all come from a man aged 55-75 years with small cell lung cancer.

The gene calls are TRBV20-1 and TRBJ2-3; TRBD1 agrees at 8 bases. Germline-derived CDR1 and CDR2 are DFQATT and SNEGSKA (reference sequence). Trimming at V came to 6 bases and at J to 0 bases, leaving 5 bases not matched to a gene. This CDR3 region has 14 residues. DNA of the CDR3: TGCAGTGCGCGTCGGGACAGGAGCACAGATACGCAGTATTTT. It yields the protein CSARRDRSTDTQYF.

Notes on this clonotype: At one end the junction does not follow the germline gene, possibly because of a read error. The J gene is TRBJ2-2, the V gene TRBV5-4; 9 bases line up with TRBD2. Germline V gene data show CDR1 as SGHNT and CDR2 as YYREEE (reference sequence). The CDR3 has 17 amino acids. DNA for the CDR3: TGTACCAGCAGCTTTGGAGGGAATAGCGGGAGCTCTGGTGAGCTGTTTTTT. Its translation: CTSSFGGNSGSSGELFF.

V and J are TRBV24-1 and TRBJ2-1, with 11 bases matching TRBD2. CDR3 size: 16 residues. CDR1 and CDR2 (germline): KGHDR, SFDVKD. The junction had 3 bases not matched to a gene; V was cut back by 4 bases and J by 2 bases. Here the CDR3 reads CATSDIAGGPYNEQFF. Written as DNA, the CDR3 is TGTGCCACCAGTGACATAGCGGGAGGGCCCTACAATGAGCAGTTCTTC.

Of note for this clonotype: The junction departs from germline at one end; a sequencing error may be responsible. The chain uses TRBV28 and TRBJ1-4; 11 positions match TRBD1. The CDR3 is 17 residues long. Looked up from germline, CDR1 is MDHEN and CDR2 is SYDVKM. The CDR3 reads CASSLMGQGERGEKLFF. Written as DNA, the CDR3 is TGTGCTAGCAGTTTAATGGGACAGGGGGAGAGAGGTGAAAAACTGTTTTTT.

Concerning this clonotype itself: A much larger clone is a single base away; this may be a read error. Here the CDR3 reads CTSSFLAGPAGANVLTF. CDR3 nucleotides: TGTACCAGCAGTTTTCTGGCGGGACCTGCTGGGGCCAACGTCCTGACTTTC. This chain joins TRBV6-2 or TRBV6-3 and TRBJ2-6; D may be TRBD2 (6 bases). Germline CDR1 MNHEY, CDR2 SVGEGT. CDR3 length: 17 amino acids.

Comment on this clonotype: Because the CDR3 is missing its conserved closing phenylalanine or tryptophan, this is likely a read error. The chain uses TRBV11-2 and TRBJ2-1, with TRBD2 identical over 12 bases. From germline, CDR1 is SGHAT and CDR2 FQNNGV. CDR3 length: 14 amino acids. Losses at the gene ends were 6 bases for V and 8 bases for J; bases not matched to a gene: 5. The CDR3 here is CASSSTSGSDEQFS. CDR3 in DNA: TGTGCCAGCAGTTCGACTAGCGGGAGCGATGAGCAGTTCTCC.

This clonotype is deemed large. This chain links TRBV11-2 with TRBJ2-3; D tentatively reads TRBD1 or TRBD2 (6 bases each). Trimming cost V 4 bases and J 3 bases, with 17 bases left between them. Germline CDR1 SGHAT, CDR2 FQNNGV. The CDR3 sequence is 16 residues long. The CDR3 DNA follows: TGTGCCAGCAGCTCAACTCTAGGAGGGGGAACAGATACGCAGTATTTT. Translated, it gives CASSSTLGGGTDTQYF.

Worth noting for this clonotype: The CDR3 does not end in the conserved phenylalanine or tryptophan, so this is likely a read error. CDR3 in DNA: TGCAGTGCTAGGGGTGAACTAGCGGGTCGTGAGCAGTTCTTG. Translation: CSARGELAGREQFL. This sequence joins TRBV20-1 and TRBJ2-1; 9 nucleotides agree with TRBD2. The CDR3 consists of 14 residues. After removal of 3 bases from V and 9 bases from J, the junction contained 9 bases not matched to a gene. Germline CDR1 and CDR2: DFQATT and SNEGSKA (reference sequence).

Worth noting for this clonotype: A much more abundant neighbour one base away suggests this may be a read error. This sequence joins TRBV20-1 and TRBJ2-4; perhaps TRBD2 as D (5 bases). Per the germline V gene, CDR1 is DFQATT and CDR2 is SNEGSKA (reference sequence). There are 17 residues in the CDR3. The CDR3 DNA sequence: TGCTGTGCTAAGAGCCTCGGTCGGGAATGGGCCAAAAACATTCAGTACTTC. Protein sequence: CCAKSLGREWAKNIQYF.

There are many counts of this clonotype. At one end the junction does not follow the germline gene, possibly because of a read error. The chain is built from TRBV29-1 and TRBJ2-1, with 10 positions matching TRBD2. Germline loops: CDR1 SQVTM, CDR2 ANQGSEA. This CDR3 is built from 13 residues. The CDR3 region has the DNA TGCAGCGTTGCGGCTAGCGGGAGACGGGAGCAGTTCTTT. Its translation: CSVAASGRREQFF.

The sample holds many counts of this clonotype. The chain combines TRBV12-3 or TRBV12-4 with TRBJ2-7; tentative D call: TRBD2 (5 bases). The CDR3 sequence is 13 residues long. Trimming shortened V by 5 bases and J by 2 bases, and 10 bases separated the two germline ends. The CDR3 bases are TGTGCCAGCAGTCCGGGATCTACCTACGAGCAGTACGTC. Its translation: CASSPGSTYEQYV.

The table lists this clonotype with a few counts. It may be a read error: a sequence one base away is much more abundant. The V gene is TRBV11-2, the J gene TRBJ2-2; D is perhaps TRBD1 (7 bases). Per germline, CDR1 SGHAT and CDR2 FQNNGV. This CDR3 comprises 15 residues. This CDR3 reads CASRLQGLSTGGLFF. The CDR3 nucleotides read TGTGCCAGCAGATTACAGGGGTTATCCACCGGGGGGCTGTTTTTT.

A word on this clonotype: A much larger clone differs by one base, so this may be a read error. The chain employs TRBV5-5 and TRBJ2-2; 9 nucleotides line up with TRBD2. CDR1 is SGHKS, CDR2 YYEKEE, per germline (reference sequence). This CDR3 spans 15 amino acids. Here the CDR3 DNA reads TGTACCAGCGGCCCGACTAGCGGTGTTGCCGGGGAGCTGTTTTTT. Translated, it gives CTSGPTSGVAGELFF.

The chain links TRBV7-9 to TRBJ2-3; D possibly uses TRBD1 or TRBD2 (5 bases each). The CDR3 contains 15 residues. V was pared by 5 bases and J by 1 base, with 13 bases between. Germline CDR1 reads SEHNR; CDR2 reads FQNEAQ (reference sequence). CDR3 region: CASSAWDGGTDTQYF. The CDR3 DNA reads TGTGCCAGCAGCGCCTGGGACGGCGGCACAGATACGCAGTATTTT.

The genes are TRBV6-5 and TRBJ2-7; a weak D match, TRBD2 (6 bases). CDR3 length equals 15 residues. CDR1 MNHEY and CDR2 SVGAGI come from the germline V gene. This CDR3 reads CASRGRLSPGYEQYV. CDR3 coding DNA: TGTGCCAGCAGGGGGAGGCTATCGCCAGGCTACGAGCAGTACGTA.

At least ten counts were recorded for this clonotype. The V and J genes are TRBV4-2 and TRBJ2-1; 9 bases fit TRBD2. Germline loops: CDR1 LGHNA, CDR2 YNFKEQ. This CDR3 contains 16 residues. V lost 0 bases to trimming and J lost 4 bases; unmatched junction nucleotides: 4. The CDR3 nucleotides read TGTGCCAGCAGCCAAGACCCGACTAGCGGATACAATGAGCAGTTCTTC. Amino acid sequence: CASSQDPTSGYNEQFF.

As for this clonotype: The junction shows a germline mismatch at one end, possibly a read error. The chain recombines TRBV11-2 with TRBJ2-3; TRBD2 matches 9 bases. The germline V gene has CDR1 SGHAT and CDR2 FQNNGV. The CDR3 covers 15 residues. Here the CDR3 reads CDSSLSLAGTDTQYF. CDR3 DNA sequence: TGTGACAGCAGCTTATCTCTAGCGGGAACAGATACGCAGTATTTT.

The genes are TRBV11-2 and TRBJ2-5; D possibly corresponds to TRBD2 (6 bases). In germline, CDR1 is SGHAT, CDR2 FQNNGV. The CDR3 has 16 residues. Trimming removed 4 bases at V and 3 bases at J, with 18 bases between. The chain's CDR3 is CASSSPAGGAEETQYF. The DNA of the CDR3 is TGTGCCAGCAGCTCCCCAGCAGGAGGGGCCGAAGAGACCCAGTACTTC.

Comment on this clonotype: An end of the junction does not agree with germline; a read error may underlie this. This chain connects TRBV11-2 to TRBJ1-1; 9 nucleotides agree with TRBD1. CDR3 length equals 17 residues. CDR1 is SGHAT and CDR2 is FQNNGV in the germline V gene. The DNA for the CDR3 is TGTGCCCGCAGCTTAACAGGGGGCGTGGGTAGGAACACCGAAGCTTTCTTT. Amino acids: CARSLTGGVGRNTEAFF.

Details on this clonotype: A much larger clone lies a single base off, so this may be a read error. V usage is TRBV20-1 and J usage is TRBJ2-1, with 9 bases that match TRBD1. Germline V gives CDR1 DFQATT, CDR2 SNEGSKA (reference sequence). This CDR3 comprises 14 residues. As DNA, the CDR3 is TGCAGCGGATTGGACAGGGGAGGCGGCAATGCGCAGTTCTTC. Translated, it gives CSGLDRGGGNAQFF.

The V gene is TRBV6-5, the J gene TRBJ2-6, with unresolved D. CDR1 is MNHEY and CDR2 is SVGAGI in the germline V gene. This CDR3 comprises 14 residues. V lost 0 bases to trimming and J lost 8 bases, with 8 bases between them. CDR3 nucleotides: TGTGCCAGCAGTTACTCGAAGGGTACCAACGTCCTGACTTTC. Amino acid sequence: CASSYSKGTNVLTF.

This CDR3 is CASSLWGNIQYF. CDR3 sequence (DNA): TGTGCCAGCAGTTTATGGGGAAACATTCAGTACTTC. The chain joins TRBV28 to TRBJ2-4; D not resolved. Germline assignment: CDR1 MDHEN and CDR2 SYDVKM. With 0 bases removed from V and 6 bases from J, the gap between germline ends came to 3 bases. The CDR3 is made up of 12 amino acids.

The chain has TRBV29-1 and TRBJ2-2; 10 nucleotides align to TRBD2. J was trimmed by 4 bases and V by 4 bases; bases with no gene match: 9. This CDR3 comprises 16 residues. Germline CDR1 is SQVTM and CDR2 is ANQGSEA. DNA of the CDR3: TGCAGCGTTGGCCTAGCGGGAGATACGCGCACCGGGGAGCTGTTTTTT. Its protein is CSVGLAGDTRTGELFF.

As concerns this clonotype: One junction end does not reproduce the germline sequence, and a read error may be involved. The chain joins TRBV11-3 to TRBJ2-3, with D perhaps matching TRBD1 (5 bases). Judging by the DNA end, TRBJ1-5 fits better; the J call may be wrong. CDR1 SGHNT and CDR2 YENEEA come from the germline V gene. CDR3 length: 15 amino acids. The CDR3 reads CASSGGLAGTDTQHF. CDR3 DNA sequence: TGTGCTAGCAGCGGGGGACTAGCGGGCACGGATACGCAGCATTTT.

To note about this clonotype: A much larger clone lies a single base off, so this may be a read error. V is TRBV7-9 and J is TRBJ1-5; no reliable D call. CDR1 and CDR2 from the germline V gene are SEHNR and FQNEAQ (reference sequence). This CDR3 is 11 amino acids long. The DNA of the CDR3 is TGTTCCAGCAGCTCCAGCAAGCCCCAGCATTTT. Its translation: CSSSSSKPQHF.

This rearrangement joins TRBV5-4 to TRBJ1-4; 10 nucleotides line up with TRBD1. Trimming removed 5 bases from V and 8 bases from J; junction bases left unmatched: 6. The CDR3 sequence is 14 residues long. Germline-derived CDR1 and CDR2 are SGHNT and YYREEE (reference sequence). In DNA, the CDR3 is TGTGCCAGCAGAAAGACAGGGGGCGACGAAAAACTGTTTTTT. Its translation: CASRKTGGDEKLFF. Based on the CDR3 plus reference TRBV5-4 and TRBJ1-4, the full variable domain is ETGVTQSPTHLIKTRGQQVTLRCSSQSGHNTVSWYQQALGQGPQFIFQYYREEENGRGNFPPRFSGLQFPNYSSELNVNALELDDSALYLCASRKTGGDEKLFFGSGTQLSVL.

In regard to this clonotype: A read error may produce the germline difference seen at one junction end. The chain carries TRBV11-3 and TRBJ1-6; 9 bases align to TRBD1. This CDR3 contains 20 residues. CDR1 and CDR2 from the germline V gene are SGHNT and YENEEA. CDR3 sequence reads: CASSQHRDRVSTQTNSPLQF. The DNA for the CDR3 is TGTGCCAGCAGCCAGCACCGGGACAGGGTCTCCACTCAAACAAATTCACCACTCCAATTT.

The rearrangement joins TRBV11-2 to TRBJ2-2; tentative D call: TRBD1 (5 bases). CDR1 and CDR2 (germline): SGHAT, FQNNGV. Trimming shortened V by 2 bases and J by 3 bases, and 10 bases separated the two germline ends. The CDR3 has 15 amino acids. In DNA, the CDR3 is TGTGCCAGCAGCTTACGGACATGGGACACCGGGGAGCTGTTTTTT. This codes for CASSLRTWDTGELFF.

This clonotype occurred many times. The chain joins TRBV11-1 to TRBJ2-1, with TRBD1 as a possible D gene (6 bases). The CDR3 is made up of 16 amino acids. The V gene's germline CDR1 is SGHAT and CDR2 FQDESV (reference sequence). The V end lost 5 bases, the J end lost 0 bases, and 14 bases lay between the germline ends. The CDR3 region is CASSRRGGSSYNEQFF. CDR3 coding DNA: TGTGCCAGCAGCCGGCGAGGGGGTTCCTCCTACAATGAGCAGTTCTTC.